What follows describes a single T cell receptor (beta chain). Sample-barcoded 5' priming and a J-beta primer mix drove a second PCR of roughly 6 to 12 cycles. Via MiXCR, TCRdb re-called the 5' RACE reads, giving one row per CDR3 protein. Counted here are around 1.5 million distinct CDR3 sequences, approximately 59% occurring once; the ten biggest clones make up over 6.5%. This sample is drawn from a study of blood T cells in healthy people across ages. As for the study in general: With template switching, about one barcoded beta molecule was captured per two T cells.

Germline CDR1 MNHEY, CDR2 SMNVEV (reference sequence). CDR3 length equals 18 residues. J lost 6 bases, V lost 5 bases, and 19 bases had no gene match. Material: blood. The V call is TRBV27, the J call TRBJ2-1; the match to TRBD2 covers 7 bases. The clonotype comes from a man aged 18 to 29 in good health. The chain's CDR3 is CASSIQDGRGNLINEQFF. The CDR3 nucleotides read TGTGCCAGCAGTATCCAGGATGGGAGGGGAAATCTTATCAATGAGCAGTTCTTC.